One and the same sample provided the 24 T cell receptor beta chains below, sequenced in a study of blood T cell repertoires in COVID-19. Using immunoSEQ multiplex PCR, the repertoire was profiled, and TCRdb retains in-frame clones only, with some absent. The sample lists just over 250,000 clones; 70% to 90% were seen once. The specimen was peripheral blood. All receptors come from a woman between 45 and 60 years old with acute or convalescent COVID-19.

This clone showed up just once. In DNA, the CDR3 is TGTGCCACCAGTGATGAGCGGGAGCCAACCGGTAACGGGGAGCTGTTTTTT. Amino acids: CATSDEREPTGNGELFF. The chain combines TRBV24-1 with TRBJ2-2, with 8 bases identical to TRBD2. The CDR3 is 17 amino acids. Germline V gene data show CDR1 as KGHDR and CDR2 as SFDVKD. Trimming removed 3 bases from V and 7 bases from J; junction bases left unmatched: 12.

V is TRBV28 and J is TRBJ2-2; the match to TRBD1 covers 7 bases. The CDR3 spans 13 residues. V gave up 10 bases and J gave up 0 bases; unmatched junction bases: 2. Germline V gene data show CDR1 as MDHEN and CDR2 as SYDVKM. CDR3 DNA: TGTGCCATCGACAGGGCGAACACCGGGGAGCTGTTTTTT. Its protein product is CAIDRANTGELFF.

The J gene is TRBJ2-5, the V gene TRBV5-5; D is perhaps TRBD2 (6 bases). This CDR3 is 13 amino acids long. V lost 3 bases and J lost 2, with 8 bases in between. Germline values: CDR1 SGHKS, CDR2 YYEKEE (reference sequence). CDR3: CASSSGLQETQYF. In DNA, the CDR3 is TGTGCCAGCAGCTCGGGACTGCAAGAGACCCAGTACTTC.

The gene calls are TRBV5-1 and TRBJ2-3; TRBD1 matches at 9 bases. From germline, CDR1 is SGHRS and CDR2 YFSETQ. The CDR3 is 18 amino acids. Losses at the gene ends were 2 bases for V and 2 bases for J; bases not matched to a gene: 12. The chain's CDR3 is CASSLPTGGGGSTDTQYF. CDR3 coding DNA: TGCGCCAGCAGCTTACCTACAGGGGGCGGCGGGTCCACAGATACGCAGTATTTT.

The rearrangement uses TRBV4-1 and TRBJ2-5; the D gene is possibly TRBD2 (6 bases). Deletions cut 3 bases from V and 4 bases from J, with 9 bases between. The CDR3 spans 13 residues. The germline gives CDR1 MGHRA, CDR2 YSYEKL. The CDR3 sequence: CASSQRERETQYF. CDR3 in DNA: TGCGCCAGCAGCCAGCGGGAAAGAGAGACCCAGTACTTC.

V usage is TRBV6-5 and J usage is TRBJ2-1; TRBD1 is a possible D gene (5 bases). V was clipped by 2 bases and J by 1 base, with 12 bases between them. The CDR3 contains 16 residues. CDR1 is MNHEY, CDR2 SVGAGI, per germline. The CDR3 bases are TGTGCCAGCAGTTACCAAGGGGTAAGATCCTACAATGAGCAGTTCTTC. Translated, it gives CASSYQGVRSYNEQFF.

In its sample, this clone was seen once. The rearrangement joins TRBV29-1 to TRBJ1-1, with 7 bases that match TRBD1. The CDR3 covers 14 residues. Trimming removed 7 bases from V and 1 base from J; junction bases left unmatched: 9. Germline V gene data show CDR1 as SQVTM and CDR2 as ANQGSEA. Here the CDR3 DNA reads TGCAGCGGAAGACTGGGACAGAGGAACACTGAAGCTTTCTTT. As protein: CSGRLGQRNTEAFF. Full variable domain (outside the CDR3, taken from reference TRBV29-1 and TRBJ1-1): SAVISQKPSRDICQRGTSLTIQCQVDSQVTMMFWYRQQPGQSLTLIATANQGSEATYESGFVIDKFPISRPNLTFSTLTVSNMSPEDSSIYLCSGRLGQRNTEAFFGQGTRLTVV.

This clone appeared a few times. This chain uses TRBV20-1 with TRBJ2-7, with D unclear. The CDR3 covers 11 residues. In germline, CDR1 is DFQATT, CDR2 SNEGSKA (reference sequence). V lost 4 bases and J 3 bases, leaving 7 bases between the germline ends. The CDR3 DNA sequence: TGCAGTGCTAACCTAAACTACGAGCAGTACTTC. As protein: CSANLNYEQYF.

The CDR3 nucleotides read TGTGCCAGTAGTATAGATAGCGCCTTCGGGAGAGATACGCAGTATTTT. Protein product: CASSIDSAFGRDTQYF. The genes are TRBV19 and TRBJ2-3; D might be TRBD2 (6 bases). Germline V gives CDR1 LNHDA, CDR2 SQIVND (reference sequence). V lost 0 bases and J 5 bases, leaving 15 bases between the germline ends. There are 16 residues in the CDR3. The variable domain in full, with the rest retrieved from reference TRBV19 and TRBJ2-3, is DGGITQSPKYLFRKEGQNVTLSCEQNLNHDAMYWYRQDPGQGLRLIYYSQIVNDFQKGDIAEGYSVSREKKESFPLTVTSAQKNPTAFYLCASSIDSAFGRDTQYFGPGTRLTVL.

The chain employs TRBV18 and TRBJ1-1, with 7 nucleotides matching TRBD1. Per the germline V gene, CDR1 is KGHSH and CDR2 is LQKENI. This CDR3 has 14 residues. The J segment lost 0 bases and the V segment lost 5 bases, leaving 3 bases of the junction unmatched. CDR3 region: CASSSQGMNTEAFF. Here the CDR3 DNA reads TGTGCCAGCTCATCACAGGGGATGAACACTGAAGCTTTCTTT.

This clone was counted between two and nine times. The V and J genes are TRBV7-8 and TRBJ1-2, with D possibly being TRBD1 (6 bases). In germline, CDR1 is SGHVS, CDR2 FQNEAQ. Deletions cut 5 bases from V and 8 bases from J, with 18 bases between. The CDR3 contains 14 residues. CDR3: CASSPTRGARGYTF. CDR3 DNA: TGTGCCAGCAGCCCAACCAGGGGAGCTCGGGGCTACACCTTC.

V usage is TRBV18 and J usage is TRBJ2-5; D ambiguous. The CDR3 is 12 amino acids. V lost 7 bases, J lost 0 bases, and 6 bases lay in between. Germline V lookup: CDR1 KGHSH, CDR2 LQKENI. CDR3 residues: CASFRYQETQYF. The CDR3 DNA reads as TGTGCCAGCTTCCGGTACCAAGAGACCCAGTACTTC. The full variable domain, with the rest looked up from reference TRBV18 and TRBJ2-5, is NAGVMQNPRHLVRRRGQEARLRCSPMKGHSHVYWYRQLPEEGLKFMVYLQKENIIDESGMPKERFSAEFPKEGPSILRIQQVVRGDSAAYFCASFRYQETQYFGPGTRLLVL.

The chain is built from TRBV6-6 and TRBJ1-5; D not resolved. With 2 bases removed from V and 1 base from J, the gap between germline ends came to 9 bases. This CDR3 region has 15 residues. CDR1 is MNHNY, CDR2 SVGAGI, per germline (reference sequence). CDR3 in amino acids: CASSYAPGSNQPQHF. CDR3 sequence (DNA): TGTGCCAGCAGTTACGCCCCGGGGAGCAATCAGCCCCAGCATTTT.

The chain has TRBV20-1 and TRBJ2-1; D possibly corresponds to TRBD2 (5 bases). Germline V gives CDR1 DFQATT, CDR2 SNEGSKA (reference sequence). The CDR3 is 15 residues long. V shed 5 bases and J shed 1 base, with 15 bases lying between them. CDR3 coding DNA: TGCAGTGCTCGTGATCCTAGCAGGTCCTACAATGAGCAGTTCTTC. As protein: CSARDPSRSYNEQFF.

This rearrangement joins TRBV9 to TRBJ2-7; the D gene is possibly TRBD2 (5 bases). The germline V gene has CDR1 SGDLS and CDR2 YYNGEE. Trimming cost V 1 base and J 5 bases, with 13 bases left between them. The CDR3 sequence is 14 residues long. CDR3 DNA: TGTGCCAGCAGCGTATCCCAGAGGGCCCACGAGCAGTACTTC. Translation gives CASSVSQRAHEQYF.

The chain is built from TRBV5-5 and TRBJ1-1; D is unresolved. With 1 base removed from V and 4 bases from J, the gap between germline ends came to 5 bases. Germline assignment: CDR1 SGHKS and CDR2 YYEKEE (reference sequence). The CDR3 loop spans 12 amino acids. CDR3 DNA sequence: TGTGCCAGCAGCTTGCTACGCACTGAAGCTTTCTTT. Translated, it gives CASSLLRTEAFF.

There are a few counts of this clone. The rearrangement joins TRBV5-4 to TRBJ2-7; maybe TRBD2 (6 bases). Trimming pared 0 bases from V and 3 bases from J, leaving 19 bases between. Germline lookup yields CDR1 SGHNT and CDR2 YYREEE (reference sequence). CDR3 size: 17 residues. The chain's CDR3 is CASSLGATSGVIYEQYF. DNA of the CDR3: TGTGCCAGCAGCTTGGGAGCCACCTCGGGGGTCATCTACGAGCAGTACTTC.

The chain joins TRBV28 to TRBJ1-1, with D perhaps TRBD1 (5 bases). The germline V gene encodes CDR1 MDHEN and CDR2 SYDVKM. The CDR3 covers 13 residues. The V end was cut by 8 bases, the J end by 2 bases, with 12 bases between. The CDR3 bases are TGTGCCAGCCTACAGGACGGAAACACTGAAGCTTTCTTT. It specifies CASLQDGNTEAFF. Using reference TRBV28 and TRBJ1-1 for the parts outside the CDR3, the full variable domain is DVKVTQSSRYLVKRTGEKVFLECVQDMDHENMFWYRQDPGLGLRLIYFSYDVKMKEKGDIPEGYSVSREKKERFSLILESASTNQTSMYLCASLQDGNTEAFFGQGTRLTVV.

This sequence joins TRBV7-8 and TRBJ2-1, with 9 nucleotides matching TRBD2. CDR1 and CDR2 from the germline V gene are SGHVS and FQNEAQ. After removal of 5 bases from V and 2 bases from J, the junction contained 7 bases not matched to a gene. This CDR3 is 16 amino acids long. The chain's CDR3 is CASSHPSGRTYNEQFF. The CDR3 coding sequence is TGTGCCAGCAGCCACCCCAGCGGGAGGACCTACAATGAGCAGTTCTTC.

A few counts support this clone. The chain recombines TRBV6-6 with TRBJ1-5; 7 nucleotides match TRBD1. V dropped 2 bases and J dropped 1; count of bases not matched to a gene: 2. This CDR3 comprises 15 residues. CDR1 is MNHNY and CDR2 is SVGAGI in the germline V gene (reference sequence). The CDR3 here is CASSYRGRSNQPQHF. DNA for the CDR3: TGTGCCAGCAGTTACAGGGGGCGAAGCAATCAGCCCCAGCATTTT.

The rearrangement links TRBV28 to TRBJ1-2, with a possible D match to TRBD1 (6 bases). V lost 2 bases and J 8 bases, leaving 9 bases between the germline ends. The germline CDR1 and CDR2 sequences are MDHEN and SYDVKM. CDR3 length: 12 residues. CDR3 sequence (DNA): TGTGCCAGCAGTTTACAGGGGATGGGCTACACCTTC. The encoded protein is CASSLQGMGYTF.

The chain carries TRBV4-2 and TRBJ2-3; 7 positions agree with TRBD2. The CDR3 spans 21 residues. The trim removed 3 bases at V and 2 bases at J, leaving 23 bases unmatched. Germline V gene data show CDR1 as LGHNA and CDR2 as YNFKEQ. CDR3 region: CASSQWTRWVVMLRNTDTQYF. The DNA of the CDR3 is TGTGCCAGCAGCCAGTGGACTAGGTGGGTTGTGATGCTTCGAAACACAGATACGCAGTATTTT.

The J gene is TRBJ2-7, the V gene TRBV4-2, with TRBD2 as a possible D gene (6 bases). Trimming pared 0 bases from V and 6 bases from J, leaving 15 bases between. Germline CDR1 is LGHNA and CDR2 is YNFKEQ. The CDR3 totals 15 residues. CDR3 coding DNA: TGTGCCAGCAGCCAAGATTTGACTAGTTCCGCCGAGCAGTACTTC. It yields the protein CASSQDLTSSAEQYF.

The chain employs TRBV7-3 and TRBJ2-1, with 9 positions matching TRBD2. The CDR3 totals 17 residues. CDR1 and CDR2 (germline): SGHTA, FQGTGA. The trim removed 9 bases at V and 0 bases at J, leaving 12 bases unmatched. CDR3 in amino acids: CASSRTSGYSSYNEQFF. The CDR3 DNA reads as TGTGCCAGTTCACGAACTAGCGGGTATAGCTCCTACAATGAGCAGTTCTTC.